The 18 T cell receptor beta chains below come from one sample, sequenced in a study of blood T cells in healthy people across ages (dated by TCRdb to between 2014 and 2017). Library preparation was by 5' RACE. Data came from an Illumina HiSeq 2500. A second PCR of about 6 to 11 cycles was performed with a sample-barcoded 5' primer and a J-beta primer mix. TCRdb itself trimmed the public reads at Q25 with fastp, ran MiXCR and retained productive beta chains. For every CDR3 protein sequence, its rows merge into one entry that carries the most common genes and DNA. The sample table shows about a million distinct CDR3 sequences, and 35% to 45% are seen once. Of the sample, over 10% falls within the top ten clones. Material: blood. These receptors came from a man between 18 and 29 years old in good health.

This clonotype was counted between two and nine times. The chain joins TRBV12-3 or TRBV12-4 to TRBJ1-1, with a possible D match to TRBD1 (5 bases). With 5 bases removed from V and 0 bases from J, the gap between germline ends came to 13 bases. The CDR3 is 15 amino acids. CDR3 sequence reads: CASSPSGGVNTEAFF. The CDR3 DNA follows: TGTGCCAGCAGTCCATCGGGGGGGGTGAACACTGAAGCTTTCTTT.

The V gene is TRBV2, the J gene TRBJ2-7; D could derive from TRBD1 or TRBD2 (5 bases each). Germline values: CDR1 SNHLY, CDR2 FYNNEI. This CDR3 is built from 14 residues. Trimming shortened V by 3 bases and J by 7 bases, and 16 bases separated the two germline ends. Written as DNA, the CDR3 is TGTGCCAGCAGTGAGGGGGACCCCTTCAATGAGCAGTACTTC. The encoded protein is CASSEGDPFNEQYF.

CDR3 DNA: TGTGCCAGCAGCTCATTTACAGGGAATGGCTACACCTTC. Translating gives CASSSFTGNGYTF. The chain links TRBV28 to TRBJ1-2; maybe TRBD1 (6 bases). This CDR3 comprises 13 residues. Germline assignment: CDR1 MDHEN and CDR2 SYDVKM. The germline V and J ends were trimmed by 6 bases and 6 bases, with 14 bases remaining between them.

This chain links TRBV4-1 with TRBJ1-1, with TRBD1 identical over 7 bases. J lost 8 bases, V lost 0 bases, and 3 bases had no gene match. The V gene's germline CDR1 is MGHRA and CDR2 YSYEKL. The CDR3 has 13 residues. CDR3 in DNA: TGCGCCAGCAGCCAAGATGGCAGGGGGGAAGCTTTCTTT. It encodes CASSQDGRGEAFF.

The chain uses TRBV24-1 and TRBJ2-5; 8 nucleotides match TRBD1. The CDR3 sequence is 14 residues long. Germline V CDR1 and CDR2: KGHDR, SFDVKD. The junction had 5 bases not matched to a gene; V was cut back by 3 bases and J by 6 bases. The CDR3 DNA sequence: TGTGCCACCAGTGATGCCAGGGGGCAACAGACCCAGTACTTC. It is translated as CATSDARGQQTQYF.

This clonotype was counted only a few times. The chain has TRBV20-1 and TRBJ1-2; D is ambiguous. V lost 7 bases to trimming and J lost 2 bases, with 8 bases between them. Germline assignment: CDR1 DFQATT and CDR2 SNEGSKA (reference sequence). This CDR3 has 11 residues. CDR3 protein: CSVRRNYGYTF. CDR3 bases: TGCAGTGTTCGGCGGAACTATGGCTACACCTTC.

This clonotype has ten or more counts. V is TRBV7-9 and J is TRBJ1-4; D not resolved. The germline V gene has CDR1 SEHNR and CDR2 FQNEAQ (reference sequence). Trimming shortened V by 6 bases and J by 4 bases, and 3 bases separated the two germline ends. The CDR3 is made up of 11 amino acids. CDR3 nucleotides: TGTGCCAGCAGTCTTAATGAAAAACTGTTTTTT. Protein product: CASSLNEKLFF.

In nucleotides, the CDR3 is TGTGCCAGCAGCTCGCGACTAGGGCACACAGATACGCAGTATTTT. Amino acids: CASSSRLGHTDTQYF. This chain links TRBV7-9 with TRBJ2-3; D perhaps matches TRBD2 (6 bases). The CDR3 is made up of 15 amino acids. Germline-derived CDR1 and CDR2 are SEHNR and FQNEAQ (reference sequence). V was trimmed by 4 bases and J by 2 bases, leaving 13 bases between them.

The chain combines TRBV20-1 with TRBJ1-1, with D unresolved. V lost 5 bases to trimming and J lost 2 bases, with 9 bases between them. The CDR3 has 12 residues. Germline CDR1 DFQATT, CDR2 SNEGSKA (reference sequence). CDR3 DNA sequence: TGCAGTGCTGAGCAGGTCAACACTGAAGCTTTCTTT. Translating it yields CSAEQVNTEAFF.

This clonotype was counted many times. The chain combines TRBV27 with TRBJ2-1; TRBD1 matches at 8 bases. This CDR3 has 15 amino acids. V was pared by 3 bases and J by 7 bases, with 8 bases of the junction left unmatched. The germline gives CDR1 MNHEY, CDR2 SMNVEV (reference sequence). CDR3 sequence (DNA): TGTGCCAGCAGTTTCGGGCAGGGGGCTAAAAATGAGCAGTTCTTC. Translation gives CASSFGQGAKNEQFF.

The V and J genes are TRBV6-5 and TRBJ1-1; possible D gene TRBD1, 5 bases. The CDR3 is 17 residues long. Trimming stripped 4 bases from V and 4 bases from J, with 22 bases between. Germline V CDR1 and CDR2: MNHEY, SVGAGI. The chain's CDR3 is CASSWRRRGLASTEAFF. Here the CDR3 DNA reads TGTGCCAGCAGTTGGCGGCGGAGGGGCCTAGCGAGCACTGAAGCTTTCTTT.

The CDR3 DNA reads as TGTGCCAGCAGTTACAGGGGACCCCAAAACGACAATGAGCAGTTCTTC. Translation: CASSYRGPQNDNEQFF. The V and J genes are TRBV6-2 or TRBV6-3 and TRBJ2-1; D tentatively reads TRBD1 or TRBD2 (5 bases each). From germline, CDR1 is MNHEY and CDR2 SVGEGT. V gave up 2 bases and J gave up 5 bases, with 16 bases separating them. The CDR3 is 16 residues long.

The chain employs TRBV6-5 and TRBJ1-1; 7 bases map to TRBD1. This CDR3 comprises 13 residues. The V and J ends lost 2 bases and 11 bases, in that order; junction bases with no gene match: 8. From germline, CDR1 is MNHEY and CDR2 SVGAGI. DNA for the CDR3: TGTGCCAGCAGTTACCTTAGGGGGCAAGCGGCTTTCTTT. It yields the protein CASSYLRGQAAFF.

This chain links TRBV25-1 with TRBJ2-2; TRBD1 matches at 7 bases. The CDR3 length is 14 residues. Germline CDR1 MGHDK, CDR2 SYGVNS. V was pared by 6 bases and J by 4 bases, with 5 bases of the junction left unmatched. The CDR3 loop is CASSPQGVTGELFF. The CDR3 nucleotides are TGTGCCAGCAGCCCCCAGGGGGTCACCGGGGAGCTGTTTTTT.

This clonotype appeared many times. The chain links TRBV27 to TRBJ2-3; weak D call: TRBD2 (5 bases). This CDR3 spans 17 amino acids. Germline lookup yields CDR1 MNHEY and CDR2 SMNVEV (reference sequence). Trimming took 3 bases from V and 11 from J, leaving 27 bases between them. The CDR3 coding sequence is TGTGCCAGCAGTTTGGGTCTGGACTCGCTAAGTATAGTTGGGCAGTATTTT. Translation: CASSLGLDSLSIVGQYF.

The chain joins TRBV7-3 to TRBJ2-5; tentatively, D is TRBD2 (6 bases). The CDR3 loop spans 15 amino acids. Germline CDR1 and CDR2: SGHTA and FQGTGA. The V end was cut by 1 base, the J end by 0 bases, with 9 bases between. CDR3 sequence (DNA): TGTGCCAGCAGCTTAAACGGGGGAAACCAAGAGACCCAGTACTTC. Translated: CASSLNGGNQETQYF.

J is TRBJ1-1 and V is TRBV9, with D unclear. V was clipped by 1 base and J by 3 bases, with 10 bases between them. Germline CDR1 is SGDLS and CDR2 is YYNGEE. The CDR3 extends over 14 amino acids. As DNA, the CDR3 is TGTGCCAGCAGCGTAATCGGGGAGTACACTGAAGCTTTCTTT. Its translation is CASSVIGEYTEAFF.

J is TRBJ2-7 and V is TRBV10-3; 7 bases map to TRBD1. V dropped 4 bases and J dropped 2; count of bases not matched to a gene: 5. Germline CDR1 ENHRY, CDR2 SYGVKD. There are 14 residues in the CDR3. This CDR3 reads CAISGSGGTYEQYF. The CDR3 nucleotides are TGTGCCATCAGTGGATCAGGGGGTACCTACGAGCAGTACTTC.